This T cell receptor beta chain was sequenced during a study of identifying expanded T cells in peripheral blood (dated by TCRdb to about 2019). Describing the broader study: Technical replicates were generated by sequencing separate aliquots of the same genomic DNA pool, and four replicates were compared pairwise. What the authors observed across the whole study: For all healthy donors, the variance in clone template counts between two-week samples rose significantly as total template count increased. The binomial model flagged approximately 1.1 differentially abundant clones between technical replicates but about 16.4 over about 2 weeks and 19 over around four weeks. The beta-binomial model significantly reduced the number of clones called differentially abundant and the false-positive rate across all healthy-donor time intervals. The authors expected biological variance in healthy repertoires might increase further over much longer intervals such as months to years.

The immunoSEQ Assay, which relies on bias-controlled multiplex PCR amplification of genomic DNA, was used to profile TCRbeta CDR3 regions. Per the source publication's procedure: To quantify the absolute abundance of each unique TCRbeta CDR3 region, the sequences were collapsed and filtered. Differential abundance was tested with a binomial (Fisher-equivalent) model and with a beta-binomial model adding time-dependent variance fitted from healthy donors. Clones with fewer than 5 combined templates were excluded, and clones with Benjamini-Hochberg FDR below 0.01 were called differentially abundant. In the beta-binomial model, variance was expressed as a function of the total template count across the two samples, in the form v = (b*log(k)+a)^2. TCRdb mirrors the immuneACCESS table, restricted to in-frame sequences. Some clones are absent from its copies; in checked studies, under half trace to an unresolved V gene, and the reason for the others is unknown. The V and J calls and clone size come from that table; D and trimming were worked out from the DNA. The sample data list around 100,000 clones, and about 90% of these were observed just once. Clones ranked in the top ten supply 5.5% to 6.5% of the sample.

No immune events such as infections were documented for the healthy donors during the collection period. To calibrate time-dependent variance in a beta-binomial model of T-cell clone differential abundance, blood repertoires from healthy donors were used as a training cohort. The training cohort comprised approximately 10 healthy donors, 3 female and 7 male. Donor ages ranged from about 29 to 70 years, with an average of 43 years. Whole blood, obtained from a commercial supplier, was collected from each healthy donor at three time points spaced roughly 2 weeks apart. For immunosequencing, genomic DNA was extracted from whole blood that had not been sorted. The CDR3 holds 15 amino acids from the cysteine to the phenylalanine. The CDR3 DNA has 45 bases and is translated from base 1. Trimming at the junction amounts to 2 bases on V and 3 bases on J, and the germline ends lie 14 bases apart. CDR1 and CDR2 (SGHNT, YYREEE) derive from the germline V gene (reference sequence).

This clone was detected once. Its cognate antigen has yet to be identified. Base qualities are missing; no much larger clone stands one base away. Source material: blood. This sequence was found in a person aged 18 to 75 in good health. Here the chain combines TRBV5-4 and TRBJ1-2, with a tentative D gene TRBD1 over 5 matching bases. Here the CDR3 is given as CASSLGTGLHYGYTF. The sequenced DNA is TGTGCCAGCAGCTTAGGAACAGGCCTCCACTATGGCTACACCTTC. The full variable domain, completed from the reference TRBV5-4 and TRBJ1-2 proteins outside the CDR3, reads ETGVTQSPTHLIKTRGQQVTLRCSSQSGHNTVSWYQQALGQGPQFIFQYYREEENGRGNFPPRFSGLQFPNYSSELNVNALELDDSALYLCASSLGTGLHYGYTFGSGTRLTVV.